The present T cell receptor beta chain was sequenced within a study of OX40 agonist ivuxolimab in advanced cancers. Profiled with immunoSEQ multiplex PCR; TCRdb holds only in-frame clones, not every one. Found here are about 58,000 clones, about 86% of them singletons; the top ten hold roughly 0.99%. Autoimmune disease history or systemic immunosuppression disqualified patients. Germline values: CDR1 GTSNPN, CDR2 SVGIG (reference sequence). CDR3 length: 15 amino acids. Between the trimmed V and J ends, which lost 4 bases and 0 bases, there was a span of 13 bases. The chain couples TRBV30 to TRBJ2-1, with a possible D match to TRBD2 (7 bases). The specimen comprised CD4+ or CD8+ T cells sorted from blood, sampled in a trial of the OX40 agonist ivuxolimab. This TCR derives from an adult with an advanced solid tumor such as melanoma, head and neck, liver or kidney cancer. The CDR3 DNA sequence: TGTGCCTGGACGCAGAGGGGGGGCTCCTACAATGAGCAGTTCTTC. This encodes CAWTQRGGSYNEQFF.